This entry is about one T cell receptor (beta chain). Its specificity is not known. This record comes from a study of shared clonotypes between healthy human individuals. At the level of the study: A few men and a couple of women, aged 18 to 49, were donors.

The CD4+ fraction was divided into a CD45RA+ naive subset and a CD45RA-negative memory subset. Sequenced by immunoSEQ multiplex PCR; TCRdb stores in-frame clones only, minus some. The sample lists 2.3 million or so clones, just over 90% occurring once. Study-level results: Incompleteness in sorted-subset sequencing, despite large depth, was shown by rarefaction.

Germline V gives CDR1 SGDLS, CDR2 YYNGEE. The length of the CDR3 is 17 residues. V lost 3 bases and J 0 bases, leaving 17 bases between the germline ends. Sequencing was performed on naive CD4+ T cells from PBMCs. Subset of the sample: CD45RA+ positively selected. The V and J genes are TRBV9 and TRBJ2-3, with D possibly being TRBD2 (5 bases). The receptor's source is a man aged 18 to 29 in good health. Some clones in this sample may be carry-over from other donors' samples. In DNA form, the CDR3 reads TGTGCCAGCAGCGAGGAACGGAGGTCCATGAGCACAGATACGCAGTATTTT. Residues: CASSEERRSMSTDTQYF.